The 14 T cell receptor beta chains listed next were all sequenced from one sample in a study of T cells after yellow fever vaccination. One entry per CDR3 protein results from TCRdb running MiXCR on the 5' RACE reads. The sample consists of around 250,000 distinct CDR3 sequences, around 4.9% of them appearing once. The sequencing here drew on CD4+ T cells sorted from PBMCs, taken on the day of the yellow fever booster vaccination. The receptors here all came from a man younger than 35 who received the YFV17D yellow fever vaccine.

This clonotype was seen a few times. This chain joins TRBV6-1 and TRBJ1-2; D gene ambiguous. With 8 bases removed from V and 4 bases from J, the gap between germline ends came to 11 bases. CDR3 length: 12 amino acids. From germline, CDR1 is MNHNS and CDR2 SASEGT. CDR3 in amino acids: CASAVDGYGYTF. The CDR3, as DNA: TGTGCCAGCGCAGTAGACGGCTATGGCTACACCTTC.

The J gene is TRBJ1-5, the V gene TRBV7-8, with D possibly matching TRBD1 (6 bases). Trimming took 6 bases from V and 1 from J, leaving 10 bases between them. This CDR3 has 14 amino acids. CDR1 SGHVS and CDR2 FQNEAQ come from the germline V gene. CDR3 nucleotides: TGTGCCAGCAGGCCCAGGGGAAGCAATCAGCCCCAGCATTTT. Translation: CASRPRGSNQPQHF.

The gene calls are TRBV12-3 or TRBV12-4 and TRBJ2-7, with TRBD2 matching over 9 bases. The CDR3 runs to 15 residues. The V and J ends lost 6 bases and 0 bases, in that order; junction bases with no gene match: 6. The CDR3 nucleotides are TGTGCCAGCAGCCCTAGCGGGGATACCTCCTACGAGCAGTACTTC. It translates to CASSPSGDTSYEQYF.

The sample holds a few counts of this clonotype. CDR3 protein: CASSANGGLGQPQHF. DNA of the CDR3: TGTGCCAGCAGTGCCAATGGGGGTTTAGGTCAGCCCCAGCATTTT. This chain uses TRBV6-1 with TRBJ1-5; D perhaps matches TRBD1 (5 bases). Per the germline V gene, CDR1 is MNHNS and CDR2 is SASEGT. V lost 4 bases and J 6 bases, leaving 16 bases between the germline ends. The CDR3 spans 15 residues.

This clonotype was recorded at least ten times. The chain couples TRBV5-1 to TRBJ1-4; D is possibly TRBD1 (5 bases). V lost 1 base and J lost 0, with 10 bases in between. Germline V gene data show CDR1 as SGHRS and CDR2 as YFSETQ. The CDR3 runs 16 residues. The CDR3 DNA sequence: TGCGCCAGCAGCTTGTTACAGGCTACAACTAATGAAAAACTGTTTTTT. This sequence encodes CASSLLQATTNEKLFF.

The CDR3 DNA sequence: TGTGCCAGCTCAACTCCCGGGGGCCCCATGGAGACCCAGTACTTC. This translates into CASSTPGGPMETQYF. This rearrangement joins TRBV18 to TRBJ2-5; either TRBD1 or TRBD2 may supply D (6 bases each). With 5 bases removed from V and 5 bases from J, the gap between germline ends came to 18 bases. CDR1 is KGHSH and CDR2 is LQKENI in the germline V gene. The length of the CDR3 is 15 residues.

This clonotype was seen a handful of times. The rearrangement joins TRBV6-5 to TRBJ2-5; 14 positions match TRBD2. CDR1 MNHEY and CDR2 SVGAGI come from the germline V gene. After removal of 5 bases from V and 4 bases from J, the junction contained 12 bases not matched to a gene. The CDR3 runs to 18 residues. CDR3 residues: CASSQSGPTSGGGETQYF. The CDR3 DNA is TGTGCCAGCAGTCAATCCGGTCCGACTAGCGGGGGGGGAGAGACCCAGTACTTC.

This clonotype appeared many times. This chain joins TRBV7-6 and TRBJ1-6; 10 positions match TRBD1. The CDR3 length is 15 residues. CDR1 is SGHVS and CDR2 is FNYEAQ in the germline V gene. V trimming: 4 bases; J trimming: 10 bases; junction bases outside the gene matches: 7. Written as DNA, the CDR3 is TGTGCCAGCAGCTCGGGACAGGGGAAAATCTCACCCCTCCACTTT. Translating it yields CASSSGQGKISPLHF.

This clonotype was observed a few times. The rearrangement links TRBV7-2 to TRBJ1-4; D may be TRBD1 (6 bases). The CDR3 extends over 14 amino acids. In germline, CDR1 is SGHTA, CDR2 FQGNSA. The V and J ends lost 5 bases and 11 bases respectively, with 18 bases between them. The CDR3 region is CASSPTMGAGKLFF. The CDR3 bases are TGTGCCAGCAGCCCAACGATGGGGGCCGGGAAACTGTTTTTT.

The chain uses TRBV6-5 and TRBJ1-1; TRBD1 is a possible D gene (5 bases). This CDR3 has 14 amino acids. V lost 4 bases to trimming and J lost 3 bases, with 12 bases between them. In germline, CDR1 is MNHEY, CDR2 SVGAGI. For the CDR3, the DNA is TGTGCCAGCAGTTTTCCCGGGGGGGACACTGAAGCTTTCTTT. This sequence encodes CASSFPGGDTEAFF.

The chain carries TRBV7-9 and TRBJ1-4; 7 bases are shared with TRBD1. Looked up from germline, CDR1 is SEHNR and CDR2 is FQNEAQ (reference sequence). V gave up 5 bases and J gave up 3 bases; unmatched junction bases: 12. This CDR3 contains 17 residues. DNA for the CDR3: TGTGCCAGCAGCACAGAGGGACAGCCCGAGGCTAATGAAAAACTGTTTTTT. It yields the protein CASSTEGQPEANEKLFF.

This clonotype was recorded many times. The rearrangement links TRBV5-6 to TRBJ2-1, with a weak D call TRBD2 (6 bases). CDR1 and CDR2 from the germline V gene are SGHDT and YYEEEE. V was shortened by 1 base and J by 0 bases, with 11 bases between the two germline ends. The CDR3 totals 16 residues. The CDR3 here is CASSLYGGSSYNEQFF. The CDR3 nucleotides read TGTGCCAGCAGCTTGTACGGGGGAAGCTCCTACAATGAGCAGTTCTTC.

The V call is TRBV15, the J call TRBJ1-1; D is possibly TRBD1 (6 bases). V was clipped by 6 bases and J by 5 bases, with 10 bases between them. CDR3 size: 12 residues. Germline V gene data show CDR1 as LNHNV and CDR2 as YYDKDF (reference sequence). The CDR3: CATRGGSTEAFF. The CDR3 DNA reads TGTGCCACCAGAGGGGGGAGTACTGAAGCTTTCTTT.

The table lists this clonotype with many counts. The chain has TRBV19 and TRBJ2-3; D call uncertain. From germline, CDR1 is LNHDA and CDR2 SQIVND (reference sequence). This CDR3 is 12 amino acids long. The germline V and J ends were trimmed by 1 base and 5 bases, with 4 bases remaining between them. For the CDR3, the DNA is TGTGCCAGTAGTATAGGAGGAGATACGCAGTATTTT. Its translation is CASSIGGDTQYF.